Listed here are 11 T cell receptor beta chains from one sample, sequenced in a study of T-cell memory formation after mild COVID-19. One entry per CDR3 protein, called by TCRdb with MiXCR from the 5' RACE reads. Among 400,000 or so distinct CDR3 sequences listed, about 19% were seen once. What was sequenced was PBMCs or a T cell subset sorted from them (not recorded which). The source is an adult woman who had mild COVID-19 (a few samples of this study predate the infection). Cell type and time point are not known.

The CDR3 DNA reads TGCGCCAGCAGCCAAAACCGGGACACGAGCTCTGGAAACACCATATATTTT. Translating gives CASSQNRDTSSGNTIYF. This rearrangement joins TRBV4-1 to TRBJ1-3; tentative D call: TRBD1 (6 bases). The CDR3 is 17 residues long. Germline V gene lookup returns CDR1 MGHRA and CDR2 YSYEKL. Trimming took off 2 bases at V and 0 bases at J, with 14 bases between the two ends.

This clonotype was counted between two and nine times. This sequence joins TRBV5-1 and TRBJ2-1, with 8 positions matching TRBD2. V shed 6 bases, J shed 6 bases, and the junction held 11 bases outside the gene matches. This CDR3 has 15 amino acids. Germline V gene sequence: CDR1 SGHRS, CDR2 YFSETQ. CDR3 sequence reads: CASTPGGQARNEQFF. CDR3 in DNA: TGCGCCAGCACCCCGGGGGGGCAGGCTCGCAATGAGCAGTTCTTC. The full variable domain, with the rest looked up from reference TRBV5-1 and TRBJ2-1, is KAGVTQTPRYLIKTRGQQVTLSCSPISGHRSVSWYQQTPGQGLQFLFEYFSETQRNKGNFPGRFSGRQFSNSRSEMNVSTLELGDSALYLCASTPGGQARNEQFFGPGTRLTVL.

This clonotype was observed a handful of times. V gene TRBV14 combines with J gene TRBJ1-2; 10 bases are shared with TRBD1. CDR1 is SGHDN and CDR2 is FVKESK in the germline V gene. With 4 bases clipped from V and 8 bases from J, the junction kept 16 bases outside the gene matches. The CDR3 totals 17 residues. The CDR3 sequence: CASSPTPGQGYYEGYTF. CDR3 nucleotide sequence: TGTGCCAGCAGCCCGACGCCGGGACAGGGGTACTATGAAGGCTACACCTTC.

Only a few counts were recorded for this clonotype. CDR3 in DNA: TGCGCCAGCAGCTTGGGAGACCGGGATAGCGGTAACATTCAGTACTTC. Translation gives CASSLGDRDSGNIQYF. This chain joins TRBV5-1 and TRBJ2-4; tentative D call: TRBD2 (6 bases). V was clipped by 0 bases and J by 7 bases, with 17 bases between them. Germline V CDR1 and CDR2: SGHRS, YFSETQ. CDR3 length: 16 residues.

The chain recombines TRBV4-3 with TRBJ2-7; D remains unclear. Germline assignment: CDR1 LGHNA and CDR2 YSLEER. This CDR3 contains 13 residues. The germline V and J ends were trimmed by 0 bases and 4 bases, with 7 bases remaining between them. The CDR3, as DNA: TGCGCCAGCAGCCAAGATTTCTTTTACGAGCAGTACTTC. Encoded protein: CASSQDFFYEQYF.

The chain recombines TRBV29-1 with TRBJ1-3; D not certain. V shed 7 bases and J shed 4 bases, with 11 bases lying between them. CDR1 and CDR2 from the germline V gene are SQVTM and ANQGSEA. The CDR3 covers 12 residues. CDR3 loop: CSAGGGGNTIYF. The DNA of the CDR3 is TGCAGCGCTGGTGGAGGGGGAAACACCATATATTTT.

The chain links TRBV20-1 to TRBJ1-5; 7 positions match TRBD1. Germline CDR1 is DFQATT and CDR2 is SNEGSKA (reference sequence). This CDR3 is 13 amino acids long. With V trimmed by 6 bases and J by 3 bases, 5 bases remained unmatched. CDR3 loop: CSAIGQDNQPQHF. The CDR3 region has the DNA TGCAGTGCCATTGGACAGGACAATCAGCCCCAGCATTTT.

The V call is TRBV20-1, the J call TRBJ2-2; no clear D gene. Trimming stripped 6 bases from V and 3 bases from J, with 8 bases between. The CDR3 is 12 residues long. CDR1 and CDR2 from the germline V gene are DFQATT and SNEGSKA (reference sequence). The CDR3 DNA reads as TGCAGTGCCTCCGGTTACACCGGGGAGCTGTTTTTT. It is translated as CSASGYTGELFF.

Concerning this clonotype: An end of the junction differs from the germline gene, which may be a read error. This sequence joins TRBV3-1 and TRBJ1-1; no clear D. The CDR3 is 13 amino acids. Germline-derived CDR1 and CDR2 are LGHDT and YNNKEL (reference sequence). CDR3 sequence (DNA): TGTGCCAGCAGCCAAGATGGCGGGTCCGAAGATTTCTTT. Its translation: CASSQDGGSEDFF.

This clonotype was seen a few times. The chain couples TRBV29-1 to TRBJ2-7; 10 bases line up with TRBD1. This CDR3 region has 13 residues. V shed 4 bases and J 3 bases; nucleotides not matched to a gene: 3. From germline, CDR1 is SQVTM and CDR2 ANQGSEA. CDR3 DNA: TGCAGCGTTGGACAGGGGGCCCTCTACGAGCAGTACTTC. Its translation: CSVGQGALYEQYF.

This clonotype has a count of ten or more. The genes are TRBV20-1 and TRBJ2-1; 8 nucleotides line up with TRBD2. This CDR3 has 15 amino acids. After removal of 6 bases from V and 8 bases from J, the junction contained 15 bases not matched to a gene. Germline V gives CDR1 DFQATT, CDR2 SNEGSKA (reference sequence). CDR3 coding DNA: TGCAGTGCGGGGGTGGGGACTAGAGCTTCGTATGAGCAGTTCTTC. Encoded protein: CSAGVGTRASYEQFF.